This entry is about one T cell receptor beta chain. The antigen is undetermined. Primers included in the PCR were 60 Vbeta and 13 Jbeta primers. Data came from immunoSEQ multiplex PCR; TCRdb stores just in-frame clones and leaves some out. The repertoire holds about 64,000 clones, with around four fifths as singletons. The sample originates from a study of cytomegalovirus exposure and HLA in healthy donors. General observations from the study: Later analysis reportedly placed an Asian-associated ancestry cluster below the approximately 700-donor mean in N-insertions.

Germline-derived CDR1 and CDR2 are LNHNV and YYDKDF (reference sequence). The CDR3 runs 17 residues. V shed 0 bases and J 4 bases; nucleotides not matched to a gene: 9. V usage is TRBV15 and J usage is TRBJ1-5; 7 bases map to TRBD1. The sequenced sample consisted of PBMCs. The clonotype comes from a male donor in good health and CMV-seropositive. CDR3: CATSRDPRDRSNQPQHF. The CDR3 DNA sequence: TGTGCCACCAGCAGAGACCCCCGGGACAGATCAAATCAGCCCCAGCATTTT.